These 26 T cell receptor beta chains were all obtained from the same sample, sequenced in a study of blood T cell repertoires in COVID-19. The protocol was immunoSEQ multiplex PCR, while the TCRdb copy is restricted to in-frame clones and leaves out a portion. The repertoire holds approximately 150,000 clones, about three quarters seen once, with roughly 15% in the top ten. Sequences were obtained from peripheral blood. The receptors stem from a man in his forties or fifties with acute or convalescent COVID-19.

The chain uses TRBV19 and TRBJ1-1, with TRBD1 identical over 8 bases. The V segment lost 5 bases and the J segment 5 bases; nucleotides outside the gene matches: 7. The CDR3 consists of 14 residues. Germline V gene data show CDR1 as LNHDA and CDR2 as SQIVND (reference sequence). The CDR3 reads CASSLQGVTTEAFF. CDR3 DNA: TGTGCCAGTAGTTTACAGGGGGTGACGACTGAAGCTTTCTTT.

This clone has a handful of counts. V is TRBV5-5 and J is TRBJ1-2; D is unclear. The CDR3 totals 14 residues. Germline values: CDR1 SGHKS, CDR2 YYEKEE (reference sequence). Trimming removed 5 bases at V and 3 bases at J, with 14 bases between. The CDR3 DNA reads TGTGCCAGCAGAAACTCCCTTCGGGACTATGGCTACACCTTC. Amino acids: CASRNSLRDYGYTF.

This chain connects TRBV30 to TRBJ2-2; tentatively, D is TRBD1 (6 bases). Deletions cut 5 bases from V and 0 bases from J, with 10 bases between. There are 14 residues in the CDR3. Germline V lookup: CDR1 GTSNPN, CDR2 SVGIG (reference sequence). CDR3 sequence reads: CAWGDMTNTGELFF. The CDR3 DNA reads as TGTGCCTGGGGGGACATGACGAACACCGGGGAGCTGTTTTTT.

CDR3 in DNA: TGCGCCAGCAGTGTGTCAGGGGGACAGCCCCAGCATTTT. Protein sequence: CASSVSGGQPQHF. The genes are TRBV10-2 and TRBJ1-5; the match to TRBD1 covers 7 bases. Unmatched junction bases numbered 4, after V lost 4 bases and J lost 7 bases. CDR1 and CDR2 from the germline V gene are WSHSY and SAAADI. There are 13 residues in the CDR3.

This sequence joins TRBV3-1 (or the pseudogene TRBV3-2) and TRBJ2-7; no reliable D call. The CDR3 length is 12 residues. Trimming stripped 0 bases from V and 7 bases from J, with 7 bases between. Germline lookup yields CDR1 LGHDT and CDR2 YNNKEL (reference sequence). The DNA of the CDR3 is TGTGCCAGCAGCCAAGATCTCCGGGAGCAGTACTTC. This gives the protein CASSQDLREQYF.

The chain recombines TRBV3-1 (or the pseudogene TRBV3-2) with TRBJ2-2, with a possible D match to TRBD1 (7 bases). Trimming cost V 7 bases and J 0 bases, with 15 bases left between them. Looked up from germline, CDR1 is LGHDT and CDR2 is YNNKEL (reference sequence). This CDR3 has 16 amino acids. The CDR3 bases are TGTGCCAGCATTCAGGGGGGCTCAGCGAACACCGGGGAGCTGTTTTTT. This sequence encodes CASIQGGSANTGELFF.

On this clone: This sample includes further DNA sequences coding for the same CDR3. V gene TRBV5-1 combines with J gene TRBJ2-5; TRBD1 is a possible D gene (7 bases). CDR1 and CDR2 (germline): SGHRS, YFSETQ. The CDR3 is 14 residues long. Trimming stripped 0 bases from V and 5 bases from J, with 11 bases between. The CDR3 is CASSLDRGGETQYF. As DNA, the CDR3 is TGCGCCAGCAGCTTGGACAGGGGAGGCGAGACCCAGTACTTC.

The chain is built from TRBV5-1 and TRBJ1-4; 9 bases are a match to TRBD1. CDR1 is SGHRS and CDR2 is YFSETQ in the germline V gene. The CDR3 runs to 15 residues. The junction had 8 bases not matched to a gene; V was cut back by 4 bases and J by 7 bases. The CDR3 region has the DNA TGCGCCAGCAGCACGGGAGGGACAGGGCGTGAAAAACTGTTTTTT. Encoded protein: CASSTGGTGREKLFF.

The V and J genes are TRBV11-2 and TRBJ1-4; perhaps TRBD1 as D (5 bases). Germline values: CDR1 SGHAT, CDR2 FQNNGV. CDR3 length: 14 residues. V lost 5 bases and J lost 4, with 11 bases in between. The chain's CDR3 is CASSLDRFNEKLFF. CDR3 DNA: TGTGCCAGCAGCCTCGACAGATTTAATGAAAAACTGTTTTTT.

This clone was seen just once. The chain joins TRBV30 to TRBJ2-7; the D gene is possibly TRBD2 (5 bases). V was trimmed by 0 bases and J by 6 bases, leaving 15 bases between them. The CDR3 consists of 14 residues. Germline-derived CDR1 and CDR2 are GTSNPN and SVGIG (reference sequence). The DNA for the CDR3 is TGTGCCTGGAGTGTGAGATCGGGATCGGGCGAGCAGTACTTC. Protein: CAWSVRSGSGEQYF. The whole variable domain, remainder taken from reference TRBV30 and TRBJ2-7, is SQTIHQWPATLVQPVGSPLSLECTVEGTSNPNLYWYRQAAGRGLQLLFYSVGIGQISSEVPQNLSASRPQDRQFILSSKKLLLSDSGFYLCAWSVRSGSGEQYFGPGTRLTVT.

The chain links TRBV5-1 to TRBJ1-2; the match to TRBD1 covers 9 bases. The CDR3 spans 14 residues. The germline CDR1 and CDR2 sequences are SGHRS and YFSETQ. Trimming at V came to 4 bases and at J to 8 bases, leaving 9 bases not matched to a gene. The CDR3 coding sequence is TGCGCCAGCAGCCCCCCGGGACAGGGTAGAGGCTACACCTTC. Amino acid sequence: CASSPPGQGRGYTF. The full variable domain, completed using reference TRBV5-1 and TRBJ1-2, is KAGVTQTPRYLIKTRGQQVTLSCSPISGHRSVSWYQQTPGQGLQFLFEYFSETQRNKGNFPGRFSGRQFSNSRSEMNVSTLELGDSALYLCASSPPGQGRGYTFGSGTRLTVV.

V and J are TRBV5-8 and TRBJ1-2; TRBD1 agrees at 9 bases. The CDR3 consists of 15 residues. The trim removed 4 bases at V and 4 bases at J, leaving 8 bases unmatched. The germline V gene encodes CDR1 SGHTS and CDR2 YDEGEE. The DNA for the CDR3 is TGTGCCAGCAGCCCAACCGGGACAGGGAGCTATGGCTACACCTTC. It yields the protein CASSPTGTGSYGYTF. Using reference TRBV5-8 and TRBJ1-2 for the parts outside the CDR3, the full variable domain is EAGVTQSPTHLIKTRGQQATLRCSPISGHTSVYWYQQALGLGLQFLLWYDEGEERNRGNFPPRFSGRQFPNYSSELNVNALELEDSALYLCASSPTGTGSYGYTFGSGTRLTVV.

The chain combines TRBV5-5 with TRBJ2-5; 7 nucleotides agree with TRBD1. Per germline, CDR1 SGHKS and CDR2 YYEKEE (reference sequence). The CDR3 extends over 16 amino acids. Germline trimming cut 4 bases from V and 2 bases from J; bases unmatched to any gene: 11. CDR3 DNA sequence: TGTGCCAGCAGCCTACCGGGACAGCTACTTCAAGAGACCCAGTACTTC. Its protein product is CASSLPGQLLQETQYF. Combining the CDR3 with reference TRBV5-5 and TRBJ2-5 gives the whole variable domain DAGVTQSPTHLIKTRGQQVTLRCSPISGHKSVSWYQQVLGQGPQFIFQYYEKEERGRGNFPDRFSARQFPNYSSELNVNALLLGDSALYLCASSLPGQLLQETQYFGPGTRLLVL.

In its sample, this clone was seen a few times. V usage is TRBV2 and J usage is TRBJ1-6; tentative D call: TRBD1 (6 bases). Deletions cut 2 bases from V and 12 bases from J, with 11 bases between. The CDR3 covers 13 residues. Germline V CDR1 and CDR2: SNHLY, FYNNEI. CDR3 bases: TGTGCCAGCAGTGAAATGCTGGACAGACCCCTCCACTTT. It is translated as CASSEMLDRPLHF.

The chain is built from TRBV19 and TRBJ2-1; TRBD1 matches 10 bases. CDR1 and CDR2 from the germline V gene are LNHDA and SQIVND (reference sequence). Unmatched junction bases numbered 8, after V lost 9 bases and J lost 6 bases. The CDR3 spans 14 residues. CDR3 sequence reads: CASHDRGQGNEQFF. CDR3 bases: TGTGCCAGCCATGACAGGGGGCAGGGCAATGAGCAGTTCTTC.

The chain couples TRBV7-9 to TRBJ1-3; D gene ambiguous. Trimming removed 5 bases at V and 4 bases at J, with 24 bases between. The CDR3 consists of 18 residues. Germline CDR1 and CDR2: SEHNR and FQNEAQ (reference sequence). CDR3 sequence: CASSTRLGAPLFGNTIYF. The CDR3 DNA follows: TGTGCCAGCAGCACCCGACTGGGAGCCCCGCTGTTCGGAAACACCATATATTTT.

This clone was detected a few times. The chain has TRBV5-4 and TRBJ1-2, with TRBD1 identical over 8 bases. Trimming at V came to 4 bases and at J to 2 bases, leaving 7 bases not matched to a gene. Germline V gene data show CDR1 as SGHNT and CDR2 as YYREEE (reference sequence). The CDR3 is made up of 15 amino acids. CDR3 region: CASSQNRGSNYGYTF. The CDR3 region has the DNA TGTGCCAGCAGCCAAAACAGGGGGAGCAACTATGGCTACACCTTC.

The chain has TRBV13 and TRBJ1-5, with TRBD1 matching over 7 bases. Germline values: CDR1 PRHDT, CDR2 FYEKMQ (reference sequence). This CDR3 is built from 16 residues. V gave up 2 bases and J gave up 0 bases; unmatched junction bases: 4. The CDR3 here is CASSLRDSYSNQPQHF. CDR3 DNA sequence: TGTGCCAGCAGCTTACGGGACAGTTATAGCAATCAGCCCCAGCATTTT. The variable domain in full, with the rest retrieved from reference TRBV13 and TRBJ1-5, is AAGVIQSPRHLIKEKRETATLKCYPIPRHDTVYWYQQGPGQDPQFLISFYEKMQSDKGSIPDRFSAQQFSDYHSELNMSSLELGDSALYFCASSLRDSYSNQPQHFGDGTRLSIL.

The V and J genes are TRBV10-3 and TRBJ2-3; 8 nucleotides match TRBD1. Trimming at V came to 3 bases and at J to 6 bases, leaving 8 bases not matched to a gene. Germline CDR1 ENHRY, CDR2 SYGVKD. The CDR3 extends over 15 amino acids. As DNA, the CDR3 is TGTGCCATCAGTGATGAGGGGACAGGAGAGGATACGCAGTATTTT. This gives the protein CAISDEGTGEDTQYF.

This clone has only a few counts. V and J are TRBV7-9 and TRBJ1-3; 7 nucleotides line up with TRBD1. The junction had 6 bases not matched to a gene; V was cut back by 6 bases and J by 4 bases. The CDR3 is 14 amino acids. The germline V gene encodes CDR1 SEHNR and CDR2 FQNEAQ (reference sequence). The CDR3 DNA reads as TGTGCCAGCAGTGGGACAGCTGCAGGAAACACCATATATTTT. The encoded protein is CASSGTAAGNTIYF. The full variable domain, in which reference TRBV7-9 and TRBJ1-3 provide the parts outside the CDR3, is DTGVSQNPRHKITKRGQNVTFRCDPISEHNRLYWYRQTLGQGPEFLTYFQNEAQLEKSRLLSDRFSAERPKGSFSTLEIQRTEQGDSAMYLCASSGTAAGNTIYFGEGSWLTVV.

The chain has TRBV12-3 or TRBV12-4 and TRBJ1-2; no reliable D call. The CDR3 consists of 13 residues. V shed 1 base and J shed 6 bases, with 9 bases lying between them. The chain's CDR3 is CASSLGSYDGYTF. Written as DNA, the CDR3 is TGTGCCAGCAGTTTAGGTAGTTACGATGGCTACACCTTC.

This chain uses TRBV5-1 with TRBJ1-1; weak D call: TRBD1 (5 bases). The CDR3 sequence is 14 residues long. Germline CDR1 SGHRS, CDR2 YFSETQ. Trimming cost V 3 bases and J 1 base, with 10 bases left between them. The CDR3 region is CASSYRGENTEAFF. CDR3 bases: TGCGCCAGCAGCTACCGGGGGGAGAACACTGAAGCTTTCTTT.

CDR3 region: CASSQNLGGQSPLHF. The CDR3 DNA follows: TGTGCCAGCAGCCAAAACCTGGGGGGGCAGTCACCCCTCCACTTT. The chain couples TRBV14 to TRBJ1-6; tentative D call: TRBD1 (6 bases). V gave up 2 bases and J gave up 10 bases, with 15 bases separating them. CDR1 is SGHDN and CDR2 is FVKESK in the germline V gene. This CDR3 comprises 15 residues.

This clone has a single count. V gene TRBV11-2 combines with J gene TRBJ2-2, with D unresolved. CDR1 is SGHAT, CDR2 FQNNGV, per germline. V lost 1 base and J lost 1, with 10 bases in between. CDR3 size: 16 residues. The CDR3 nucleotides are TGTGCCAGCAGCTTAGTTCGACTGTGGAACACCGGGGAGCTGTTTTTT. Translating gives CASSLVRLWNTGELFF.

This clone occurred a few times. The V and J genes are TRBV5-4 and TRBJ2-4; 10 bases agree with TRBD1. Germline values: CDR1 SGHNT, CDR2 YYREEE (reference sequence). The trim removed 4 bases at V and 8 bases at J, leaving 9 bases unmatched. The CDR3 consists of 15 residues. The CDR3 nucleotides read TGTGCCAGCAGCGCCCGGGACAGGGGAGTGGACATTCAGTACTTC. Translated, it gives CASSARDRGVDIQYF.

This clone was recorded a few times. The chain links TRBV6-4 to TRBJ1-1, with 10 nucleotides matching TRBD1. V lost 0 bases, J lost 2 bases, and 9 bases stayed unmatched. Germline loops: CDR1 MRHNA, CDR2 SNTAGT. The CDR3 extends over 18 amino acids. DNA of the CDR3: TGTGCCAGCAGTGACTCGGGAGACAGGGGGCCGGACAACACTGAAGCTTTCTTT. It codes for CASSDSGDRGPDNTEAFF.